Listed here is a single TCR beta chain. The antigen remains undetermined. Per the germline V gene, CDR1 is LNHDA and CDR2 is SQIVND (reference sequence). The CDR3 length is 18 residues. Trimming at V came to 1 base and at J to 4 bases, leaving 15 bases not matched to a gene. PCR used 60 Vbeta primers and 13 Jbeta primers. Clones were sequenced by immunoSEQ multiplex PCR, and TCRdb holds only the in-frame ones, with some missing. The sample has hundreds of thousands of clones, around 80% seen once. These data originate in a study of cytomegalovirus exposure and HLA in healthy donors. Study-level results: A few CMV-associated chains were confirmed in vitro to be specific for CMV antigens. Across donors, sequencing depth was assumed by presence/absence analyses to be roughly uniform. Later work showed greater clonal expansion in HLA-associated TCR beta chains than in equally common others.

The V call is TRBV19, the J call TRBJ1-2, with 7 bases matching TRBD1. The sequence was collected from a boy aged 2 to 10 in good health and CMV-seronegative. Source material: PBMCs. As DNA, the CDR3 is TGTGCCAGTAGTATAGGCGTCGACAGGGTGGATTCCTTCTATGGCTACACCTTC. This codes for CASSIGVDRVDSFYGYTF.